These 26 T cell receptor beta chains were sequenced from one sample in a study of shared clonotypes between healthy human individuals. Clones were read by immunoSEQ multiplex PCR, and TCRdb kept only the in-frame ones, dropping some. The table shows over 950,000 clones, with approximately 80% occurring only once. What was sequenced was memory CD4+ T cells from PBMCs. Subset denoted: CD45RA-negative fraction. Every receptor here comes from a man aged 18 to 30 in good health. Some clones in this sample may be carry-over from other donors' samples.

This clone was picked up one time. V and J are TRBV9 and TRBJ2-1; maybe TRBD2 (6 bases). Germline V lookup: CDR1 SGDLS, CDR2 YYNGEE. Trimming shortened V by 4 bases and J by 3 bases, and 14 bases separated the two germline ends. This CDR3 contains 15 residues. The chain's CDR3 is CASSPHRDFYNEQFF. CDR3 coding DNA: TGTGCCAGCAGCCCCCACCGGGACTTCTACAATGAGCAGTTCTTC.

The V and J genes are TRBV4-2 and TRBJ2-1; TRBD2 might be the D (6 bases). V lost 2 bases, J lost 0 bases, and 11 bases lay in between. Germline CDR1 is LGHNA and CDR2 is YNFKEQ. The CDR3 extends over 16 amino acids. CDR3 sequence: CASSQPSVSSYNEQFF. The CDR3, as DNA: TGTGCCAGCAGCCAACCTAGCGTTAGCTCCTACAATGAGCAGTTCTTC.

This clone is a singleton in its sample. V and J are TRBV21-1 and TRBJ2-3; the DNA was not used to check the table's D call, TRBD2. TRBV21-1 is listed as a pseudogene. CDR3 length: 15 amino acids. The CDR3 here is CASSPLAGEADTQYF. DNA of the CDR3: TGTGCCAGCAGCCCCCTAGCGGGAGAGGCAGATACGCAGTATTTT.

The chain joins TRBV19 to TRBJ1-1; no definite D call. Germline V lookup: CDR1 LNHDA, CDR2 SQIVND (reference sequence). The CDR3 has 13 residues. Trimming removed 6 bases from V and 7 bases from J, with 15 bases in between. In DNA form, the CDR3 reads TGTGCCAGTAGCACCACCCGTCAAATTGAAGCTTTCTTT. It translates to CASSTTRQIEAFF.

CDR3 nucleotides: TGCAGCGCAGGGGAAGGGCGCAATCAGCCCCAGCATTTT. This encodes CSAGEGRNQPQHF. The J gene is TRBJ1-5, the V gene TRBV29-1; TRBD1 is a possible D gene (6 bases). From germline, CDR1 is SQVTM and CDR2 ANQGSEA. The V gene lost 7 bases and the J gene lost 2 bases, with 12 bases spanning the gap. CDR3 size: 13 residues.

This clone was observed a few times. V gene TRBV4-1 combines with J gene TRBJ2-3, with a weak D call TRBD2 (6 bases). CDR3 length equals 14 residues. In germline, CDR1 is MGHRA, CDR2 YSYEKL. Deletions cut 1 base from V and 2 bases from J, with 7 bases between. The CDR3 DNA is TGCGCCAGCAGCCAAGGCGGGGACACAGATACGCAGTATTTT. This gives the protein CASSQGGDTDTQYF.

The chain employs TRBV6-1 and TRBJ2-6, with unresolved D. Trimming left V 7 bases short and J 0 bases short, with 10 bases between. The CDR3 covers 15 residues. Germline CDR1 and CDR2: MNHNS and SASEGT. The CDR3 DNA reads as TGTGCCAGCACGGCCAGCCACTCTGGGGCCAACGTCCTGACTTTC. Encoded protein: CASTASHSGANVLTF.

The rearrangement uses TRBV9 and TRBJ2-7; D is tentatively TRBD1 or TRBD2 (5 bases each). V shed 6 bases and J shed 6 bases, with 16 bases lying between them. This CDR3 is built from 13 residues. Germline V gives CDR1 SGDLS, CDR2 YYNGEE. The CDR3 nucleotides read TGTGCCAGCAATTCGGGGACGGACCGCGAGCAGTACTTC. Encoded protein: CASNSGTDREQYF.

The chain has TRBV11-3 and TRBJ2-1; 7 bases agree with TRBD2. The CDR3 spans 15 residues. V was clipped by 5 bases and J by 5 bases; unmatched bases: 9. CDR1 SGHNT and CDR2 YENEEA come from the germline V gene. DNA of the CDR3: TGTGCCAGCAGCACGATGGGGGAGGGCCACAATGAGCAGTTCTTC. This codes for CASSTMGEGHNEQFF.

Note on this clone: Other nucleotide sequences from this sample produce the same CDR3. V and J are TRBV18 and TRBJ2-2, with no clear D. CDR1 is KGHSH and CDR2 is LQKENI in the germline V gene. The V gene lost 3 bases and the J gene lost 1 base, with 0 bases spanning the gap. The CDR3 consists of 12 residues. CDR3 sequence reads: CASSPNTGELFF. The CDR3 bases are TGTGCCAGCTCACCGAACACCGGGGAGCTGTTTTTT.

V and J are TRBV18 and TRBJ1-1; D unclear. CDR3 length: 14 amino acids. V was shortened by 0 bases and J by 0 bases, with 5 bases between the two germline ends. Germline CDR1 is KGHSH and CDR2 is LQKENI. This chain's CDR3 is CASSPPGLNTEAFF. The DNA for the CDR3 is TGTGCCAGCTCACCACCGGGGTTGAACACTGAAGCTTTCTTT.

This chain connects TRBV7-9 to TRBJ2-5; 7 positions match TRBD1. CDR3 length equals 14 residues. The ends lost 6 bases at V and 2 bases at J; junction bases unmatched: 6. Looked up from germline, CDR1 is SEHNR and CDR2 is FQNEAQ (reference sequence). For the CDR3, the DNA is TGTGCCAGCAGACCCGGGACAGCACAAGAGACCCAGTACTTC. Protein sequence: CASRPGTAQETQYF.

The J gene is TRBJ2-2, the V gene TRBV5-6; D is undetermined. The CDR3 length is 15 residues. V shed 1 base and J shed 2 bases, with 9 bases lying between them. Germline values: CDR1 SGHDT, CDR2 YYEEEE. DNA of the CDR3: TGTGCCAGCAGCTTGCAAGGGATAAACACCGGGGAGCTGTTTTTT. Translating it yields CASSLQGINTGELFF.

The chain is built from TRBV5-4 and TRBJ2-1; 14 positions agree with TRBD2. In germline, CDR1 is SGHNT, CDR2 YYREEE (reference sequence). Losses at the gene ends were 9 bases for V and 8 bases for J; bases not matched to a gene: 7. This CDR3 is 14 amino acids long. CDR3 loop: CATRLTSGRDEQFF. CDR3 DNA: TGTGCCACCAGATTGACTAGCGGGAGGGATGAGCAGTTCTTC.

The genes are TRBV2 and TRBJ2-5; no clear D. V was cut by 4 bases and J by 3 bases, with 15 bases left in between. The CDR3 sequence is 15 residues long. CDR1 and CDR2 (germline): SNHLY, FYNNEI. The CDR3 loop reads CASSVTTPSKETQYF. CDR3 coding DNA: TGTGCCAGCAGTGTCACCACACCCAGCAAAGAGACCCAGTACTTC.

The chain employs TRBV28 and TRBJ1-5; D call uncertain. The CDR3 length is 13 residues. The V gene lost 7 bases and the J gene lost 5 bases, with 12 bases spanning the gap. Per germline, CDR1 MDHEN and CDR2 SYDVKM. The CDR3 DNA sequence: TGTGCCAGCACCGGGGATCCAGATCAGCCCCAGCATTTT. Amino acid sequence: CASTGDPDQPQHF.

This chain joins TRBV5-4 and TRBJ2-5; a weak D match, TRBD1 (5 bases). The CDR3 is made up of 12 amino acids. Germline assignment: CDR1 SGHNT and CDR2 YYREEE (reference sequence). With 5 bases removed from V and 2 bases from J, the gap between germline ends came to 7 bases. Here the CDR3 DNA reads TGTGCCAGCAGTAGACAGCAAGAGACCCAGTACTTC. Residues: CASSRQQETQYF.

The V and J genes are TRBV4-1 and TRBJ1-2; D is undetermined. Germline values: CDR1 MGHRA, CDR2 YSYEKL. The CDR3 sequence is 13 residues long. V lost 0 bases to trimming and J lost 8 bases, with 10 bases between them. The CDR3 nucleotides read TGCGCCAGCAGCCAAGACACGGCAGGAGGCTACACCTTC. Its translation: CASSQDTAGGYTF.

The V call is TRBV2, the J call TRBJ2-7; D is undetermined. Trimming pared 5 bases from V and 2 bases from J, leaving 7 bases between. From germline, CDR1 is SNHLY and CDR2 FYNNEI. The CDR3 is made up of 12 amino acids. The chain's CDR3 is CASSPFPYEQYF. CDR3 sequence (DNA): TGTGCCAGCAGTCCCTTCCCCTACGAGCAGTACTTC. Variable domain in full (rest from reference TRBV2 and TRBJ2-7): EPEVTQTPSHQVTQMGQEVILRCVPISNHLYFYWYRQILGQKVEFLVSFYNNEISEKSEIFDDQFSVERPDGSNFTLKIRSTKLEDSAMYFCASSPFPYEQYFGPGTRLTVT.

This rearrangement joins TRBV7-2 to TRBJ2-7; 8 nucleotides agree with TRBD2. The CDR3 runs 14 residues. Germline trimming cut 6 bases from V and 3 bases from J; bases unmatched to any gene: 7. Germline V gives CDR1 SGHTA, CDR2 FQGNSA. The CDR3, as DNA: TGTGCCAGCAGGGCGGGACTAGTAGGCTACGAGCAGTACTTC. Translation gives CASRAGLVGYEQYF.

This chain joins TRBV11-3 and TRBJ1-1; D is unresolved. V lost 5 bases and J 8 bases, leaving 21 bases between the germline ends. Germline-derived CDR1 and CDR2 are SGHNT and YENEEA. This CDR3 region has 15 residues. This chain's CDR3 is CASSVGGSELSEAFF. In DNA form, the CDR3 reads TGTGCCAGCAGCGTGGGCGGCAGCGAGTTATCCGAAGCTTTCTTT.

This chain joins TRBV19 and TRBJ1-4; D not resolved. V was pared by 6 bases and J by 8 bases, with 7 bases between. The CDR3 loop spans 11 amino acids. CDR1 is LNHDA and CDR2 is SQIVND in the germline V gene (reference sequence). CDR3 in DNA: TGTGCCAGTAGAAGGGAGGAAAAACTGTTTTTT. It specifies CASRREEKLFF.

Points on this clone: The same CDR3 also results from other DNA sequences found in this sample. J is TRBJ2-7 and V is TRBV7-2; 7 bases agree with TRBD2. CDR3 length: 15 residues. Germline CDR1 reads SGHTA; CDR2 reads FQGNSA. Trimming at V came to 1 base and at J to 2 bases, leaving 5 bases not matched to a gene. The CDR3 spells CASSLGSSGTYEQYF. The CDR3, as DNA: TGTGCCAGCAGCTTAGGGTCTAGCGGCACCTACGAGCAGTACTTC.

There are a few counts of this clone. The chain carries TRBV5-8 and TRBJ2-7; maybe TRBD2 (5 bases). Trimming left V 5 bases short and J 3 bases short, with 15 bases between. Germline CDR1 and CDR2: SGHTS and YDEGEE. CDR3 length equals 14 residues. This CDR3 is CASRLRDYLYEQYF. As DNA, the CDR3 is TGTGCCAGCAGGTTGAGAGACTATCTCTACGAGCAGTACTTC. Full variable domain (remainder filled in from reference TRBV5-8 and TRBJ2-7): EAGVTQSPTHLIKTRGQQATLRCSPISGHTSVYWYQQALGLGLQFLLWYDEGEERNRGNFPPRFSGRQFPNYSSELNVNALELEDSALYLCASRLRDYLYEQYFGPGTRLTVT.

This clone was counted a few times. The CDR3 DNA reads TGTGCCAGTCTCTGGGGACGGGGTGAAAAACTGTTTTTT. Protein sequence: CASLWGRGEKLFF. The chain recombines TRBV19 with TRBJ1-4; a possible D gene is TRBD1 (5 bases). V gave up 8 bases and J gave up 7 bases, with 14 bases separating them. Germline V gene lookup returns CDR1 LNHDA and CDR2 SQIVND (reference sequence). The CDR3 is 13 amino acids.

This clone was observed at least ten times. V usage is TRBV2 and J usage is TRBJ2-7, with 7 nucleotides matching TRBD1. V shed 5 bases, J shed 3 bases, and the junction held 7 bases outside the gene matches. The V gene's germline CDR1 is SNHLY and CDR2 FYNNEI. The CDR3 covers 14 residues. This CDR3 reads CASSPDPGGYEQYF. DNA of the CDR3: TGTGCCAGCAGTCCCGACCCAGGGGGCTACGAGCAGTACTTC.